This T cell receptor (beta chain) comes out of a study of shared T cell receptors in the human thymus. Notes on this clone: A read error may account for a junction end that differs from germline.

Libraries were prepared by immunoSEQ multiplex PCR; TCRdb keeps only in-frame clonotypes and omits some of them. This table has about 610,000 clones, around 87% appearing once. This CDR3 contains 16 residues. CDR1 is MDHEN, CDR2 SYDVKM, per germline. The same specimen was also included in a second study, on human thymus T cells. That investigation notes: All donors were healthy Finnish infants who were undergoing corrective surgery to treat congenital heart defects. The source of the thymus tissue was resections taken during corrective heart surgery. Thymic as well as blood repertoires seemed to favor certain V and J genes unevenly. Unrelated individuals reportedly shared highly overlapping thymic TCR repertoires.

This receptor was taken from a boy under three years old with a congenital heart defect. The V and J genes are TRBV28 and TRBJ2-1; 7 bases are shared with TRBD1. Sequenced material: thymocytes. CDR3 region: CASSPGQAPFPNGQFF. In DNA form, the CDR3 reads TGTGCCAGCAGTCCTGGACAGGCCCCTTTCCCCAATGGGCAGTTCTTC. Based on the CDR3 plus reference TRBV28 and TRBJ2-1, the full variable domain is DVKVTQSSRYLVKRTGEKVFLECVQDMDHENMFWYRQDPGLGLRLIYFSYDVKMKEKGDIPEGYSVSREKKERFSLILESASTNQTSMYLCASSPGQAPFPNGQFFGPGTRLTVL.